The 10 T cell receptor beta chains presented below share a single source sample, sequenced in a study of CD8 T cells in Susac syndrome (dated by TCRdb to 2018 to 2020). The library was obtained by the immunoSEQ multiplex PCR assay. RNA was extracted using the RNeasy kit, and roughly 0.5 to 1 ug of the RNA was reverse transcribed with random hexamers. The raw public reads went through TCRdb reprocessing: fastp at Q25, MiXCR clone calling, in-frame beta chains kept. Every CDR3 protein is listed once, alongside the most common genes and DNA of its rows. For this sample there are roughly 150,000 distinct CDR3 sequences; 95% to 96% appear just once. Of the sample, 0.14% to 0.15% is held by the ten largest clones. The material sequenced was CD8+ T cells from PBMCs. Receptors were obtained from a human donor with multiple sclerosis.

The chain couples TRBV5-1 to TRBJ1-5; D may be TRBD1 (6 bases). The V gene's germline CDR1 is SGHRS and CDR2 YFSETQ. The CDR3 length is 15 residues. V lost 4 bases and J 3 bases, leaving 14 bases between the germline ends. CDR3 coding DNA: TGCGCCAGCAGCCTATCCGGACAGTACAATCAGCCCCAGCATTTT. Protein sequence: CASSLSGQYNQPQHF.

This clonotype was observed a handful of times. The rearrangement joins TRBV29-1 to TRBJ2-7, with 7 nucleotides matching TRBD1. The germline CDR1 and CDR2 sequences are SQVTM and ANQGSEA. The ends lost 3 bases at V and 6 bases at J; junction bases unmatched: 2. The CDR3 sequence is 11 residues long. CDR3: CSVEAGGEQYV. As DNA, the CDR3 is TGCAGCGTTGAGGCAGGGGGCGAGCAGTACGTC.

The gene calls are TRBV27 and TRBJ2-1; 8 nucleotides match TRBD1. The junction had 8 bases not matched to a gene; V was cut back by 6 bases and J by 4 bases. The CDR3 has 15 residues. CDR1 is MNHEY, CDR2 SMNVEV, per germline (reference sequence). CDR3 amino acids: CASSHRTGMYNEQFF. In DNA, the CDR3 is TGTGCCAGCAGCCACCGGACAGGGATGTACAATGAGCAGTTCTTC.

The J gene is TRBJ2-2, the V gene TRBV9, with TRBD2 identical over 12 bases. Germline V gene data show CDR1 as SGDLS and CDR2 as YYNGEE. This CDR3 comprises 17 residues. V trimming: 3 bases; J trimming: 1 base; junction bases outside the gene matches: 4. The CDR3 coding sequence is TGTGCCAGCAGCGCGGGACTAGCGGGTATGAACACCGGGGAGCTGTTTTTT. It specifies CASSAGLAGMNTGELFF.

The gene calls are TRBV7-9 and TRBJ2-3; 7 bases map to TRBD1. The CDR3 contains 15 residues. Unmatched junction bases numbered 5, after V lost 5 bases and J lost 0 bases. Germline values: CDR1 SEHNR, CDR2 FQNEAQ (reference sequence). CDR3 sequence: CASSTDRVSTDTQYF. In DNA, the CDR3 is TGTGCCAGCAGCACCGACAGGGTCAGCACAGATACGCAGTATTTT.

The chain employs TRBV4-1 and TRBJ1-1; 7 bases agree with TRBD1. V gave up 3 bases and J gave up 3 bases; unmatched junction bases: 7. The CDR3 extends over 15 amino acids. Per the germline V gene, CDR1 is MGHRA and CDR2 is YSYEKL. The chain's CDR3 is CASSHPQGGYTEAFF. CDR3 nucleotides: TGCGCCAGCAGCCACCCCCAGGGGGGGTACACTGAAGCTTTCTTT.

CDR3 sequence reads: CSVSGGSNTEAFF. DNA of the CDR3: TGCAGCGTTAGTGGAGGATCGAACACTGAAGCTTTCTTT. The chain links TRBV29-1 to TRBJ1-1; D not certain. This CDR3 comprises 13 residues. Germline CDR1 reads SQVTM; CDR2 reads ANQGSEA. Trimming took off 5 bases at V and 1 base at J, with 11 bases between the two ends.

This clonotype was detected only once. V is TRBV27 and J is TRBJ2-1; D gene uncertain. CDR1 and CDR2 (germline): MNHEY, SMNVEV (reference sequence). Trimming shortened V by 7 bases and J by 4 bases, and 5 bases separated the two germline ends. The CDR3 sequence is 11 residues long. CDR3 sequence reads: CASKWYNEQFF. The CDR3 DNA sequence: TGTGCCAGCAAATGGTACAATGAGCAGTTCTTC.

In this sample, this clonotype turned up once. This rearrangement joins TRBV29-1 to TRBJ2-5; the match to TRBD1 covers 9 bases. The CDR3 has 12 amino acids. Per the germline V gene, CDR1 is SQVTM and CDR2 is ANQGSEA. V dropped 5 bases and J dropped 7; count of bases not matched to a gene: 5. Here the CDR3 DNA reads TGCAGCGTTACAGGGGGCCGGGGGACCCAGTACTTC. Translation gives CSVTGGRGTQYF.

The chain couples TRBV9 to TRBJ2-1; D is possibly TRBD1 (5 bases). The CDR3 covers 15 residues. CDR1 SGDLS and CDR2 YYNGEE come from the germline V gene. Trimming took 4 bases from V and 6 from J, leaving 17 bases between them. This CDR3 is CASSPVQGRFNEQFF. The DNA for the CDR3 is TGTGCCAGCAGCCCCGTGCAGGGAAGATTCAATGAGCAGTTCTTC.